The 5 T cell receptor beta chains given below trace back to one sample, sequenced in a study of tumor-infiltrating lymphocytes in primary liver carcinoma. TCR beta cDNA was prepared out of 500 ng total RNA by means of a constant-region primer. Amplification in three nested multiplex PCR rounds with slightly modified ARM-PCR gave rise to TCR beta libraries. TRBV1-TRBV30 forward and Cbeta reverse primers drove the first two roughly 10-cycle rounds. TCRdb itself ran the multiplex PCR reads through MiXCR, one entry per CDR3 protein. Here the sample spans 100,000 to 150,000 distinct CDR3 sequences, 60% to 75% being singletons. Taking about 17-32 mg of unsorted bulk tissue, the authors co-extracted RNA and DNA. The sample consisted of liver tumor tissue from sampling region 3. Subset meaning: tumor region T3, left-lateral pole. Receptors were obtained from an older woman with primary liver carcinoma and hepatitis B virus infection.

In this sample, this clonotype turned up a few times. The CDR3 does not end in the conserved phenylalanine or tryptophan, so this is likely a read error. The CDR3 DNA follows: TGTGCGAGCAGCTTAGGGACTAGCGGGAAGCTTGAGCAGTTCCTC. It specifies CASSLGTSGKLEQFL. This chain links TRBV11-3 with TRBJ2-1, with 13 bases that match TRBD2. The CDR3 sequence is 15 residues long. Germline lookup yields CDR1 SGHNT and CDR2 YENEEA.

In its sample, this clonotype was seen many times. This chain joins TRBV14 and TRBJ1-1, with D possibly TRBD1 on 6 matching bases. The CDR3 extends over 14 amino acids. Trimming stripped 3 bases from V and 2 bases from J, with 10 bases between. Germline V gene data show CDR1 as SGHDN and CDR2 as FVKESK. For the CDR3, the DNA is TGTGCCAGCAGCCAGCAGGGGTTCAACACTGAAGCTTTCTTT. Residues: CASSQQGFNTEAFF.

A remark on this clonotype: A much larger clone differs by one base, so this may be a read error. The gene calls are TRBV5-5 and TRBJ1-2, with D possibly being TRBD1 (5 bases). This CDR3 is 15 amino acids long. The germline gives CDR1 SGHKS, CDR2 YYEKEE (reference sequence). The CDR3 nucleotides read TGTACCAGCAGCTGGGGCGCGGGGGGAAACTATGGCTACACCTTC. Amino acids: CTSSWGAGGNYGYTF.

This chain uses TRBV10-2 with TRBJ1-6; 8 bases line up with TRBD1. The trim removed 6 bases at V and 6 bases at J, leaving 4 bases unmatched. CDR1 and CDR2 from the germline V gene are WSHSY and SAAADI. CDR3 size: 14 residues. In DNA form, the CDR3 reads TGCGCCAGCAGACCCGGACAGGGTAATTCACCCCTCCACTTT. Translated: CASRPGQGNSPLHF.

This chain links TRBV11-1 with TRBJ2-3; D is perhaps TRBD2 (6 bases). The V gene lost 6 bases and the J gene lost 0 bases, with 16 bases spanning the gap. The CDR3 sequence is 16 residues long. Germline loops: CDR1 SGHAT, CDR2 FQDESV (reference sequence). The CDR3, as DNA: TGTGCCAGCAGATCGGGACTGGGCCGTAGCACAGATACGCAGTATTTT. It translates to CASRSGLGRSTDTQYF.